This TCR beta chain comes out of a study of T cell responses to AZD1222 COVID-19 vaccine. Whole-study findings and limits: Donors were chiefly white British, with a greater number of females, and clonal diversity was perhaps underestimated.

Concerning this clone itself: Its antigen is not identified.

It was second doses at about 4 or about 12 weeks that were pooled. This CDR3 region has 15 residues. Germline CDR1 and CDR2: SGHRS and YFSETQ. The trim removed 4 bases at V and 4 bases at J, leaving 8 bases unmatched. TCRdb's copy holds only in-frame clones and misses some; the assay was immunoSEQ multiplex PCR. The table lists about 140,000 clones, 85% to 90% of them singletons. This receptor was obtained from an adult who received the AZD1222 COVID-19 vaccine. The V and J genes are TRBV5-1 and TRBJ2-1, with TRBD2 identical over 7 bases. The sequencing used peripheral blood, collected 28 days after the second AZD1222 dose. CDR3 DNA: TGCGCCAGCAGCCGGCCGGGCGGGGGTTACAATGAGCAGTTCTTC. Translation: CASSRPGGGYNEQFF.